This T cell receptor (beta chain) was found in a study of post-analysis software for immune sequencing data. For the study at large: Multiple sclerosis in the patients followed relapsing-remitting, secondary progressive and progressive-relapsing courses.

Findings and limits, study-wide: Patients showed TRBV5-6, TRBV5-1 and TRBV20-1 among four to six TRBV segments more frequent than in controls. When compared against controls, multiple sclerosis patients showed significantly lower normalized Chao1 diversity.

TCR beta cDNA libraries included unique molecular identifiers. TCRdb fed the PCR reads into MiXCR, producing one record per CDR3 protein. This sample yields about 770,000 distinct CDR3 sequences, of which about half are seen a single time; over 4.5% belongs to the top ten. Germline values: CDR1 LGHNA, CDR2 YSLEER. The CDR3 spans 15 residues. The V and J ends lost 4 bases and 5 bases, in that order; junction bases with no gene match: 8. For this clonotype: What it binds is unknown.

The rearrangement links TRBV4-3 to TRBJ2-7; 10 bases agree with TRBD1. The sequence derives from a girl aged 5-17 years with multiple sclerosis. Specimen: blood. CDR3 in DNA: TGCGCCAGCAGCCCAGGAACGACAGGGGGCCACGAGCAGTACTTC. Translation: CASSPGTTGGHEQYF.